This entry lists 29 T cell receptor beta chains sequenced from one sample in a study of spatial heterogeneity in lung cancer. Study-wide points: Within tumors, counts of expanded alpha and beta TCRs tracked tumor mutation counts.

Time point noted: sample taken at primary tumor resection. Using its own MiXCR run on the 5' RACE reads, TCRdb lists one record per CDR3 protein. The sample holds several thousand distinct CDR3 sequences, under 5% seen once. These receptors have no known antigen. The specimen comprised lung tumor tissue, sampled at surgery. These receptor sequences come from a male donor with early-stage non-small cell lung cancer.

At least ten counts were recorded for this clonotype. This beta chain is a stray sequence in a library constructed for alpha chains; its clone size is not meaningful. This chain links TRBV20-1 with TRBJ2-1; 10 bases fit TRBD2. Germline CDR1 reads DFQATT; CDR2 reads SNEGSKA (reference sequence). The CDR3 covers 15 residues. The ends lost 5 bases at V and 7 bases at J; junction bases unmatched: 11. CDR3: CSAGGSGRAGNEQFF. The DNA for the CDR3 is TGCAGTGCTGGGGGGAGCGGGAGGGCCGGTAATGAGCAGTTCTTC.

This clonotype was counted many times. The library was built for alpha chains, so this beta chain is an off-target read and its size means little. The rearrangement uses TRBV12-3 or TRBV12-4 and TRBJ1-1; D is undetermined. This CDR3 is built from 13 residues. The ends were cut back, 5 bases at V and 0 bases at J, with 7 bases in the middle. The CDR3 nucleotides read TGTGCCAGCAGTGGTTGGGTGAACACTGAAGCTTTCTTT. It codes for CASSGWVNTEAFF.

The sample holds many counts of this clonotype. Because the library targeted alpha chains, this beta chain is an off-target read whose size means little. This rearrangement joins TRBV20-1 to TRBJ1-2; D might be TRBD1 (6 bases). Germline loops: CDR1 DFQATT, CDR2 SNEGSKA (reference sequence). Trimming left V 0 bases short and J 4 bases short, with 18 bases between. The CDR3 length is 16 residues. CDR3 DNA: TGCAGTGCTAGAGACTTTTCAGGGGCGTCGGGCTATGGCTACACCTTC. This translates into CSARDFSGASGYGYTF.

This clonotype has ten or more counts. This beta chain slipped into a library made for alpha chains as a stray read, so its size is not meaningful. J is TRBJ1-4 and V is TRBV5-6; 7 bases agree with TRBD1. Germline V lookup: CDR1 SGHDT, CDR2 YYEEEE. With 1 base clipped from V and 5 bases from J, the junction kept 5 bases outside the gene matches. The CDR3 is made up of 15 amino acids. The CDR3 loop is CASSLPGTVNEKLFF. The CDR3 DNA reads TGTGCCAGCAGCTTGCCCGGGACAGTCAATGAAAAACTGTTTTTT.

There are a few counts of this clonotype. This beta chain appears as a stray read in a library generated for alpha chains; its size is not informative. The rearrangement links TRBV29-1 to TRBJ1-1; D call uncertain. The CDR3 loop spans 15 amino acids. CDR1 and CDR2 from the germline V gene are SQVTM and ANQGSEA. The germline V and J ends were trimmed by 5 bases and 0 bases, with 16 bases remaining between them. The CDR3 loop is CSVPLGPYLNTEAFF. The CDR3 DNA follows: TGCAGCGTTCCCCTTGGACCTTATTTGAACACTGAAGCTTTCTTT.

This clonotype rates as medium-sized. For a library built for alpha chains, this beta chain is a stray read; little rests on its size. This chain joins TRBV7-9 and TRBJ1-1; tentative D call: TRBD1 (5 bases). The V end was cut by 5 bases, the J end by 0 bases, with 13 bases between. The germline V gene encodes CDR1 SEHNR and CDR2 FQNEAQ (reference sequence). CDR3 length: 15 amino acids. This chain's CDR3 is CASSAETELNTEAFF. The CDR3 DNA sequence: TGTGCCAGCAGCGCGGAGACAGAGTTGAACACTGAAGCTTTCTTT.

This clonotype came up many times. With the library built for alpha chains, this beta chain is off target and its frequency is not meaningful. The rearrangement joins TRBV15 to TRBJ2-5, with 7 bases that match TRBD2. V was pared by 8 bases and J by 4 bases, with 10 bases of the junction left unmatched. CDR3 length: 14 amino acids. The germline gives CDR1 LNHNV, CDR2 YYDKDF (reference sequence). The CDR3 reads CATLQDRGVETQYF. The DNA for the CDR3 is TGTGCCACCTTGCAGGACCGGGGGGTAGAGACCCAGTACTTC.

This clonotype has ten or more counts. Because this beta chain is a stray read in a library intended to capture alpha chains, its abundance should not be given much weight. The chain has TRBV12-3 or TRBV12-4 and TRBJ2-5; the D gene is possibly TRBD2 (6 bases). V was shortened by 5 bases and J by 5 bases, with 12 bases between the two germline ends. This CDR3 comprises 13 residues. CDR3 amino acids: CASSRLEGETQYF. In DNA form, the CDR3 reads TGTGCCAGCAGTCGACTAGAAGGGGAGACCCAGTACTTC.

This clonotype came up many times. Within a library made for alpha chains, this beta chain is off target, and its count is uninformative. V usage is TRBV6-5 and J usage is TRBJ2-3; weak D call: TRBD1 (6 bases). The CDR3 runs 16 residues. Germline lookup yields CDR1 MNHEY and CDR2 SVGAGI. The V end lost 2 bases, the J end lost 5 bases, and 17 bases lay between the germline ends. CDR3 loop: CASSYHPRGIGDTQYF. The CDR3 DNA sequence: TGTGCCAGCAGTTACCACCCCAGGGGCATCGGAGATACGCAGTATTTT.

This clonotype is judged medium-sized (0.01 to 0.1%). Little can be read into the size of this beta chain, an off-target read in a library designed for alpha chains. The gene calls are TRBV10-2 and TRBJ2-7, with 7 nucleotides matching TRBD1. The V gene's germline CDR1 is WSHSY and CDR2 SAAADI. V lost 6 bases and J lost 0; bases outside the gene matches: 5. This CDR3 is 14 amino acids long. The CDR3 DNA reads as TGCGCCAGCAGAACCTCAGGGGGCTCCTACGAGCAGTACTTC. Amino acid sequence: CASRTSGGSYEQYF.

By share of the sample, this clonotype is medium-sized. This beta chain slipped into a library made for alpha chains as a stray read, so its size is not meaningful. This chain connects TRBV5-6 to TRBJ1-1; D is possibly TRBD1 (5 bases). The V end lost 2 bases, the J end lost 10 bases, and 12 bases lay between the germline ends. Per germline, CDR1 SGHDT and CDR2 YYEEEE. This CDR3 has 12 amino acids. The DNA for the CDR3 is TGTGCCAGCAGCTTAGCAGGGCGGATAGCTTTCTTT. This sequence encodes CASSLAGRIAFF.

Sample share makes this clonotype medium-sized. The library was built for alpha chains, so this beta chain is an off-target read and its size means little. The CDR3 region is CASSPGLAGYTDTQYF. The CDR3 DNA follows: TGTGCCAGCAGTCCGGGACTAGCGGGGTACACAGATACGCAGTATTTT. J is TRBJ2-3 and V is TRBV28, with TRBD2 identical over 13 bases. The CDR3 extends over 16 amino acids. Germline V gene sequence: CDR1 MDHEN, CDR2 SYDVKM. V shed 5 bases and J 2 bases; nucleotides not matched to a gene: 4. The full variable domain, with the rest looked up from reference TRBV28 and TRBJ2-3, is DVKVTQSSRYLVKRTGEKVFLECVQDMDHENMFWYRQDPGLGLRLIYFSYDVKMKEKGDIPEGYSVSREKKERFSLILESASTNQTSMYLCASSPGLAGYTDTQYFGPGTRLTVL.

In this sample, this clonotype is medium-sized. Within a library made for alpha chains, this beta chain is off target, and its count is uninformative. This CDR3 is CASSLFGTGSSYEQYF. DNA for the CDR3: TGCGCCAGCAGCTTGTTTGGGACAGGGAGCTCCTACGAGCAGTACTTC. This sequence joins TRBV5-1 and TRBJ2-7; 9 bases are a match to TRBD1. Germline CDR1 SGHRS, CDR2 YFSETQ. V gave up 1 base and J gave up 0 bases; unmatched junction bases: 5. The CDR3 is 16 amino acids.

A few counts support this clonotype. A single base separates this from a much larger clone, so it may be a read error. With the library built for alpha chains, this beta chain is off target and its frequency is not meaningful. The chain carries TRBV2 and TRBJ1-3, with D maybe TRBD1 (5 bases). Trimming shortened V by 11 bases and J by 4 bases, and 21 bases separated the two germline ends. The CDR3 contains 15 residues. CDR1 is SNHLY, CDR2 FYNNEI, per germline. The CDR3 DNA reads as TGTGCCGGCAAACGAACAGGCGGCGCCGGAAACACCATATATTTT. It codes for CAGKRTGGAGNTIYF.

This clonotype was counted at least ten times. Because the CDR3's place on the DNA is in doubt, the DNA is left out and the CDR3 is given as listed by TCRdb. This beta chain is a stray read from a library made for alpha chains; its abundance is not meaningful. This chain uses TRBV13 with TRBJ2-7; the D call TRBD1 from the table was never checked on the DNA. The length of the CDR3 is 24 amino acids, counting both ends. Germline lookup yields CDR1 PRHDT and CDR2 FYEKMQ (reference sequence). CDR3 in amino acids: CARDSALYFCASSLGRGPTYEQYF.

In its sample, this clonotype was seen many times. With the library built for alpha chains, this beta chain is off target and its frequency is not meaningful. The V and J genes are TRBV10-3 and TRBJ1-2; D remains ambiguous. The CDR3 has 13 amino acids. Deletions cut 7 bases from V and 0 bases from J, with 9 bases between. Germline values: CDR1 ENHRY, CDR2 SYGVKD. The CDR3 here is CAIKPDTNYGYTF. The CDR3 DNA sequence: TGTGCCATCAAGCCAGATACTAACTATGGCTACACCTTC.

This clonotype was seen many times. For a library built for alpha chains, this beta chain is a stray read; little rests on its size. V usage is TRBV6-2 or TRBV6-3 and J usage is TRBJ2-7; 7 bases are shared with TRBD2. The CDR3 runs to 15 residues. CDR1 is MNHEY, CDR2 SVGEGT, per germline. J lost 3 bases, V lost 7 bases, and 12 bases had no gene match. The CDR3 loop is CASNTRAGVVYEQYF. CDR3 sequence (DNA): TGTGCCAGCAACACTCGGGCGGGGGTGGTCTACGAGCAGTACTTC.

This clonotype is categorized as medium-sized. This beta chain is a stray sequence in a library constructed for alpha chains; its clone size is not meaningful. The rearrangement joins TRBV7-9 to TRBJ2-3; D is perhaps TRBD1 (5 bases). The V end lost 7 bases, the J end lost 11 bases, and 25 bases lay between the germline ends. Germline-derived CDR1 and CDR2 are SEHNR and FQNEAQ (reference sequence). The CDR3 is 15 residues long. CDR3 in amino acids: CASTVSQDGKAEQYF. In nucleotides, the CDR3 is TGTGCCAGCACTGTTTCACAGGATGGGAAGGCGGAGCAGTATTTT.

This clonotype was counted at least ten times. Found in a library prepared for alpha chains, this beta chain is an off-target read, and its abundance has little meaning. The rearrangement joins TRBV9 to TRBJ2-3; D is perhaps TRBD1 or TRBD2 (5 bases each). The CDR3 loop spans 15 amino acids. Germline CDR1 reads SGDLS; CDR2 reads YYNGEE. The V end lost 5 bases, the J end lost 5 bases, and 18 bases lay between the germline ends. CDR3 in DNA: TGTGCCAGCAGGAGGGGAAGCGGTCGGGTAGATACGCAGTATTTT. It yields the protein CASRRGSGRVDTQYF. Combining the CDR3 with reference TRBV9 and TRBJ2-3 gives the whole variable domain DSGVTQTPKHLITATGQRVTLRCSPRSGDLSVYWYQQSLDQGLQFLIQYYNGEERAKGNILERFSAQQFPDLHSELNLSSLELGDSALYFCASRRGSGRVDTQYFGPGTRLTVL.

There are many counts of this clonotype. This beta chain came through as a stray read in a library set up for alpha chains, and its size says little. The rearrangement uses TRBV3-1 and TRBJ1-5, with 10 bases identical to TRBD1. V lost 5 bases to trimming and J lost 1 base; unmatched junction nucleotides: 5. This CDR3 comprises 16 residues. The V gene's germline CDR1 is LGHDT and CDR2 YNNKEL (reference sequence). CDR3 coding DNA: TGTGCCAGCAGCGGACAGGGGGGCAGGAGCAATCAGCCCCAGCATTTT. It codes for CASSGQGGRSNQPQHF.

This clonotype showed up many times. For a library built for alpha chains, this beta chain is a stray read; little rests on its size. The V gene is TRBV5-1, the J gene TRBJ2-3, with 8 bases that match TRBD2. The CDR3 sequence is 17 residues long. V lost 3 bases, J lost 3 bases, and 12 bases stayed unmatched. In germline, CDR1 is SGHRS, CDR2 YFSETQ. The DNA for the CDR3 is TGCGCCAGCAGCTCCAAACTAGCGGTCCTTGAGACAGATACGCAGTATTTT. Protein: CASSSKLAVLETDTQYF.

Judged by abundance, this clonotype is medium-sized (0.01 to 0.1%). This beta chain is an off-target read within a library intended for alpha chains, so its frequency means little. V usage is TRBV4-2 and J usage is TRBJ2-7, with TRBD2 matching over 7 bases. Germline loops: CDR1 LGHNA, CDR2 YNFKEQ. With 3 bases clipped from V and 0 bases from J, the junction kept 14 bases outside the gene matches. The CDR3 is 18 residues long. This CDR3 reads CASSQRDSERGSSYEQYF. The CDR3 DNA sequence: TGTGCCAGCAGCCAGAGGGACTCGGAGCGGGGAAGCTCCTACGAGCAGTACTTC.

By share of the sample, this clonotype is medium-sized. This beta chain is off target for a library built for alpha chains, so its abundance means little. V is TRBV29-1 and J is TRBJ2-3; D remains unclear. V lost 0 bases to trimming and J lost 1 base, with 8 bases between them. The length of the CDR3 is 14 residues. Germline CDR1 reads SQVTM; CDR2 reads ANQGSEA. The CDR3 nucleotides read TGCAGCGTTGAAGAGGGCGTCCGCACAGATACGCAGTATTTT. Translating it yields CSVEEGVRTDTQYF.

This clonotype has ten or more counts. The size of this beta chain means little, since it is a stray read in a library made for alpha chains. This chain joins TRBV11-2 and TRBJ2-5; 9 nucleotides match TRBD1. Losses at the gene ends were 10 bases for V and 0 bases for J; bases not matched to a gene: 15. There are 17 residues in the CDR3. Per germline, CDR1 SGHAT and CDR2 FQNNGV. Here the CDR3 DNA reads TGTGCCACCAAACCGGGACAGGGAGAAACCTACCAAGAGACCCAGTACTTC. It specifies CATKPGQGETYQETQYF.

This clonotype came up a few times. A library made for alpha chains picked up this beta chain off target, so its size means little. This sequence joins TRBV5-6 and TRBJ2-7; 8 bases map to TRBD1. Germline-derived CDR1 and CDR2 are SGHDT and YYEEEE. CDR3 size: 13 residues. V lost 4 bases to trimming and J lost 2 bases; unmatched junction nucleotides: 2. The CDR3: CASSPDRAYEQYF. Here the CDR3 DNA reads TGTGCCAGCAGCCCGGACAGGGCCTACGAGCAGTACTTC.

This clonotype qualifies as medium-sized (0.01 to 0.1%). A library made for alpha chains picked up this beta chain off target, so its size means little. This rearrangement joins TRBV6-5 to TRBJ1-5, with TRBD1 as a possible D gene (5 bases). The CDR3 length is 13 residues. The germline V gene encodes CDR1 MNHEY and CDR2 SVGAGI. Trimming stripped 2 bases from V and 7 bases from J, with 9 bases between. The CDR3 protein is CASSYGDAQPQHF. CDR3 in DNA: TGTGCCAGCAGTTACGGGGACGCGCAGCCCCAGCATTTT.

This clonotype was counted many times. This beta chain is a stray read from a library made for alpha chains; its abundance is not meaningful. The chain is built from TRBV11-1 and TRBJ1-5; D remains ambiguous. Trimming shortened V by 5 bases and J by 5 bases, and 10 bases separated the two germline ends. The CDR3 covers 13 residues. Germline V lookup: CDR1 SGHAT, CDR2 FQDESV (reference sequence). The chain's CDR3 is CASSLDRDQPQHF. In DNA, the CDR3 is TGTGCCAGCAGCCTGGACCGGGATCAGCCCCAGCATTTT. Complete variable domain (other parts from reference TRBV11-1 and TRBJ1-5): EAEVAQSPRYKITEKSQAVAFWCDPISGHATLYWYRQILGQGPELLVQFQDESVVDDSQLPKDRFSAERLKGVDSTLKIQPAELGDSAMYLCASSLDRDQPQHFGDGTRLSIL.

This clonotype is medium-sized (0.01 to 0.1%) by share. This beta chain is an unintended read in a library built for alpha chains; its size means little. This rearrangement joins TRBV7-9 to TRBJ2-7, with D tentatively TRBD1 or TRBD2 (5 bases each). Trimming shortened V by 2 bases and J by 2 bases, and 16 bases separated the two germline ends. The CDR3 contains 16 residues. Germline V gene data show CDR1 as SEHNR and CDR2 as FQNEAQ (reference sequence). The CDR3 DNA reads as TGTGCCAGCAGCTTATATGGAAGGGACCAGGCCTACGAGCAGTACTTC. It yields the protein CASSLYGRDQAYEQYF. Filled out from reference TRBV7-9 and TRBJ2-7, the complete variable domain reads DTGVSQNPRHKITKRGQNVTFRCDPISEHNRLYWYRQTLGQGPEFLTYFQNEAQLEKSRLLSDRFSAERPKGSFSTLEIQRTEQGDSAMYLCASSLYGRDQAYEQYFGPGTRLTVT.

In its sample, this clonotype was seen many times. Because this beta chain is a stray read in a library intended to capture alpha chains, its abundance should not be given much weight. The genes are TRBV5-6 and TRBJ1-4; TRBD1 agrees at 9 bases. Germline V gene sequence: CDR1 SGHDT, CDR2 YYEEEE. The CDR3 extends over 14 amino acids. J was trimmed by 9 bases and V by 3 bases; bases with no gene match: 6. This CDR3 is CASSSQGAGKKLFF. For the CDR3, the DNA is TGTGCCAGCAGCTCACAGGGGGCAGGGAAAAAACTGTTTTTT.